This is a list of T cell receptor beta chains from one sample in a study of CXCR3-negative and CXCR3-positive naive CD8 T cells. TCRdb reprocessed the 5' RACE reads and stores each CDR3 protein as one record, lacking DNA. The ten most abundant clones cover about 0.62% of a sample with around 80,000 distinct CDR3 sequences. Sequencing was carried out using naive CXCR3+ CD8+ T cells from blood. Every receptor here comes from a human donor in good health. Some clones in this sample may be carry-over from other donors' samples. CDR3s include the opening cysteine and the closing phenylalanine or tryptophan.

v_gene	j_gene	CDR3aa
TRBV20-1	TRBJ2-3	CSAVAGESTDTQYF
TRBV12-3/TRBV12-4	TRBJ1-1	CASSLALGTEAFF
TRBV5-6	TRBJ2-7	CASSDGITTHYEQYF
TRBV7-7	TRBJ2-7	CASSPFSGTGQGDEQYF
TRBV30	TRBJ1-1	CAWSDREITEAFF
TRBV28	TRBJ1-1	CASSFDNRNTEAFF
TRBV20-1	TRBJ1-1	CSAPPVFEGTPMNTEAFF
TRBV7-9	TRBJ2-5	CASSRQGAVETQYF
TRBV29-1	TRBJ2-5	CSSRDRGLQETQYF
TRBV6-4	TRBJ2-2	CASSEGTSTGELFF
TRBV5-1	TRBJ2-2	CASSLDDRVDTGELFF
TRBV29-1	TRBJ2-2	CSVSGTGELFF
TRBV6-1	TRBJ1-1	CASSAGTGLGTEAFF
TRBV6-2/TRBV6-3	TRBJ2-2	CASEWTANTGELFF
TRBV5-1	TRBJ1-1	CASSPHGPAYVNTEAFF
TRBV27	TRBJ2-3	CASSPEWTGGVTDTQYF
TRBV25-1	TRBJ2-7	CASSEYFSQGENEQYF
TRBV12-3/TRBV12-4	TRBJ2-2	CASTSGSTGELFF
TRBV12-3/TRBV12-4	TRBJ1-5	CASSLKGAAQPQHF
TRBV4-1	TRBJ2-7	CASSQGGGYEQYF
TRBV27	TRBJ2-7	CASSRSGTGILAVAYEQYF
TRBV5-1	TRBJ2-7	CASSGAGTGDYEQYF
TRBV10-3	TRBJ2-1	CAISDVQNNEQFF
TRBV4-3	TRBJ1-5	CASSQVIGSDQPQHF